Presented here are 8 T cell receptor beta chains from one specimen sequenced in a study of blood T cell repertoires in COVID-19 (dated by TCRdb to about 2020). Library generation was performed with the immunoSEQ multiplex PCR assay. The immuneACCESS repertoire file appears here via TCRdb, limited to in-frame rearrangements. These files lack a portion of the clones; in checked studies, under half of the deficit traces to unresolved V genes, and the cause of the others is not known. The sample table contains around 260,000 clones; only one count was recorded for over 70% of them. Jointly, the top ten make up approximately 1.5% of the sample. The sequencing sample was made of peripheral blood. These receptors all come from a woman in her forties who had recovered from COVID-19.

In the case of this clone: The conserved phenylalanine or tryptophan normally closing the CDR3 is absent here, so this likely arose from a read error. The DNA is omitted, as the CDR3 cannot be located on it reliably, and the CDR3 follows TCRdb's listing. The rearrangement joins TRBV12-2 to TRBJ2-7; the DNA was not used to check the table's D call, TRBD2. TRBV12-2 constitutes a pseudogene. Termini included, the CDR3 measures 16 amino acids. The CDR3 region is CASRIKPRARRDLEPL.

V and J are TRBV6-5 and TRBJ2-7; tentative D call: TRBD1 (6 bases). The germline V gene encodes CDR1 MNHEY and CDR2 SVGAGI. The CDR3 totals 16 residues. V was clipped by 4 bases and J by 2 bases, with 18 bases between them. CDR3 sequence (DNA): TGTGCCAGCAGTTGGGGACACGGGGAGTCCCCCTACGAGCAGTACTTC. Its translation is CASSWGHGESPYEQYF.

The chain carries TRBV6-6 and TRBJ2-7; D uncertain. Germline V gene data show CDR1 as MNHNY and CDR2 as SVGAGI (reference sequence). Trimming removed 2 bases at V and 8 bases at J, with 10 bases between. The CDR3 runs 12 residues. Here the CDR3 DNA reads TGTGCCAGCAGTTACCGTCGAGGCCAGCAGTACTTC. This translates into CASSYRRGQQYF.

This sequence joins TRBV27 and TRBJ1-1, with a possible D match to TRBD1 (5 bases). With 3 bases removed from V and 4 bases from J, the gap between germline ends came to 15 bases. Germline CDR1 and CDR2: MNHEY and SMNVEV (reference sequence). The CDR3 spans 15 residues. The CDR3 nucleotides are TGTGCCAGCAGTTTGATAGGCAGGGTGGCCACTGAAGCTTTCTTT. Residues: CASSLIGRVATEAFF.

The genes are TRBV18 and TRBJ1-1, with 9 bases that match TRBD1. The germline gives CDR1 KGHSH, CDR2 LQKENI. CDR3 size: 17 residues. V was clipped by 3 bases and J by 7 bases; unmatched bases: 15. CDR3 protein: CASSPTLPGQGGGEAFF. In nucleotides, the CDR3 is TGTGCCAGCTCACCTACCCTTCCGGGACAGGGAGGTGGTGAAGCTTTCTTT.

This sequence joins TRBV18 and TRBJ2-7; 10 bases are a match to TRBD1. In germline, CDR1 is KGHSH, CDR2 LQKENI. V shed 4 bases, J shed 5 bases, and the junction held 5 bases outside the gene matches. There are 14 residues in the CDR3. CDR3 sequence: CASSRDRGLDEQYF. As DNA, the CDR3 is TGTGCCAGCTCACGCGACAGGGGGCTGGACGAGCAGTACTTC. The whole variable domain, filled in from reference TRBV18 and TRBJ2-7, reads NAGVMQNPRHLVRRRGQEARLRCSPMKGHSHVYWYRQLPEEGLKFMVYLQKENIIDESGMPKERFSAEFPKEGPSILRIQQVVRGDSAAYFCASSRDRGLDEQYFGPGTRLTVT.

The V gene is TRBV5-1, the J gene TRBJ2-7; no clear D gene. Germline V gene lookup returns CDR1 SGHRS and CDR2 YFSETQ. V lost 1 base, J lost 0 bases, and 8 bases lay in between. CDR3 size: 14 residues. Here the CDR3 reads CASSLMISSYEQYF. The CDR3 nucleotides read TGCGCCAGCAGCTTGATGATTAGCTCCTACGAGCAGTACTTC.

The chain uses TRBV7-2 and TRBJ2-1, with D tentatively TRBD2 (7 bases). CDR1 and CDR2 (germline): SGHTA, FQGNSA. The V and J ends lost 5 bases and 8 bases respectively, with 22 bases between them. The CDR3 consists of 16 residues. The CDR3 nucleotides are TGTGCCAGCAGCCCCTGGGGGGGGGCGCCCTCGGATGAGCAGTTCTTC. This codes for CASSPWGGAPSDEQFF.